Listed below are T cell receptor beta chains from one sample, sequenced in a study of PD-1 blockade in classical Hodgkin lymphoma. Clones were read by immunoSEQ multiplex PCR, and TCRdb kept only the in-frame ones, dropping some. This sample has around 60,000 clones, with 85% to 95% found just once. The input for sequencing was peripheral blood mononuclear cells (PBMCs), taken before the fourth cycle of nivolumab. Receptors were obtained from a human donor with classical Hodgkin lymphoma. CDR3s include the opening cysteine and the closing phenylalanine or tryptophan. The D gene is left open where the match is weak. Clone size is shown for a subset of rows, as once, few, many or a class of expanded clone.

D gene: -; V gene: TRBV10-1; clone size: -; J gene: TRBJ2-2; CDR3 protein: CASRGANTGELFF; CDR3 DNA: TGCGCCAGCAGGGGCGCGAACACCGGGGAGCTGTTTTTT
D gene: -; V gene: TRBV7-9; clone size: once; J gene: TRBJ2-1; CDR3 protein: CASSLGQYNEQFF; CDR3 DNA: TGTGCCAGCAGCTTAGGACAGTACAATGAGCAGTTCTTC
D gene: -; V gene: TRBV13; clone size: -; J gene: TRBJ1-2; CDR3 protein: CASSLGEGAGSGYTF; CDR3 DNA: TGTGCCAGCAGCTTAGGGGAGGGTGCAGGGTCTGGCTACACCTTC
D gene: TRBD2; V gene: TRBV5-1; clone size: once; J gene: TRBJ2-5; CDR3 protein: CASSLSGGAEETQYF; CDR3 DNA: TGCGCCAGCAGCTTGAGCGGGGGGGCGGAAGAGACCCAGTACTTC
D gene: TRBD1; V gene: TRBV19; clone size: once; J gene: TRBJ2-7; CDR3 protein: CASKPGQGTYEQYF; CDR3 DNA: TGTGCCAGTAAACCGGGACAGGGCACCTACGAGCAGTACTTC
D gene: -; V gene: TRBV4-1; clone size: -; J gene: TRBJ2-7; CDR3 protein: CASSQAAQDTYEQYF; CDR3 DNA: TGCGCCAGCAGCCAAGCAGCACAGGATACCTACGAGCAGTACTTC
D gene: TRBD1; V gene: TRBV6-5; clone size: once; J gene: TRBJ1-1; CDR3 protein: CASSRTGDTEAFF; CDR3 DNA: TGTGCCAGCAGTCGGACAGGGGACACTGAAGCTTTCTTT
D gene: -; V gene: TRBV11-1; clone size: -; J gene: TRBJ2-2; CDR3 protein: CASSSAMGRDWTGELFF; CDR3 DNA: TGTGCCAGCAGCTCAGCGATGGGCAGGGATTGGACCGGGGAGCTGTTTTTT
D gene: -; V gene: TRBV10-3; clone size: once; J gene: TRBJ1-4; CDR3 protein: CAISERLPGSGEKLFF; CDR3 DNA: TGTGCCATCAGTGAAAGGTTACCAGGGTCTGGCGAAAAACTGTTTTTT
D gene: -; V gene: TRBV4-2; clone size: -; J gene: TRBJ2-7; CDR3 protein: CASSQGSYYEQYF; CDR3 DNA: TGTGCCAGCAGCCAAGGGAGTTACTACGAGCAGTACTTC
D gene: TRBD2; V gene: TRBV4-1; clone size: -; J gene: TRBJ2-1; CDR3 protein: CASSQEPSRGGWGEQFF; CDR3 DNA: TGCGCCAGCAGCCAAGAGCCTAGTCGGGGGGGTTGGGGTGAGCAGTTCTTC
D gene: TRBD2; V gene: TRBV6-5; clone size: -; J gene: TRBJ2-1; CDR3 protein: CASSLAGGYNEQFF; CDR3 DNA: TGTGCCAGCAGTCTAGCGGGAGGCTACAATGAGCAGTTCTTC
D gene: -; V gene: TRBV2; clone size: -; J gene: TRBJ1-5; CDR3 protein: CASSELGAGQPQHF; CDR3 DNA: TGTGCCAGCAGTGAACTGGGGGCTGGTCAGCCCCAGCATTTT
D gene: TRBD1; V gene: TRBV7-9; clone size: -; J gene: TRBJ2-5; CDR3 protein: CASSPQTGSLPGQYF; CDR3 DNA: TGTGCCAGCAGCCCGCAGACAGGGTCGCTTCCCGGCCAGTACTTC
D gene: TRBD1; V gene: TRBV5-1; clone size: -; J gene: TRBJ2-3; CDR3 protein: CASSLRTPKGARITDTQYF; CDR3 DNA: TGCGCCAGCAGCTTAAGGACACCAAAGGGGGCCCGAATCACAGATACGCAGTATTTT
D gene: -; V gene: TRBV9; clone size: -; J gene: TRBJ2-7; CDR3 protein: CASSVGSGPARPYEQYF; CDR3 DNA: TGTGCCAGCAGCGTAGGGTCCGGACCGGCTAGGCCCTACGAGCAGTACTTC
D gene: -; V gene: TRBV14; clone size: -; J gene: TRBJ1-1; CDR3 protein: CASSRVESNTEAFF; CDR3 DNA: TGTGCCAGCAGCCGGGTGGAGTCGAACACTGAAGCTTTCTTT